These 23 T cell receptor beta chains came from one sample sequenced in a study of CD8 T cells in Susac syndrome. Random hexamers were used to reverse transcribe roughly 0.45 to 1 ug of RNA. TCRdb ran MiXCR on the immunoSEQ multiplex PCR reads and lists one entry per CDR3 protein. Of hundreds of thousands of distinct CDR3 sequences detected, roughly 95% appear once; the ten largest clones hold less than 0.11%. Sequences were obtained from CD4+ T cells from PBMCs. Source of these receptors: a human donor with Susac syndrome.

J is TRBJ2-6 and V is TRBV29-1; D gene ambiguous. V lost 4 bases, J lost 0 bases, and 13 bases lay in between. The CDR3 spans 16 residues. Germline lookup yields CDR1 SQVTM and CDR2 ANQGSEA. CDR3 DNA: TGCAGCGTTGGGTCACCATGGGGCTCTGGGGCCAACGTCCTGACTTTC. Its translation: CSVGSPWGSGANVLTF.

This chain connects TRBV20-1 to TRBJ1-1, with D perhaps TRBD1 (5 bases). Germline CDR1 reads DFQATT; CDR2 reads SNEGSKA (reference sequence). The V end was cut by 3 bases, the J end by 2 bases, with 13 bases between. The CDR3 is made up of 14 amino acids. The CDR3 coding sequence is TGCAGTGCTAGTAATACAGGATTAAACACTGAAGCTTTCTTT. Translated: CSASNTGLNTEAFF.

In this sample, this clonotype turned up once. The chain couples TRBV4-2 to TRBJ2-1; 9 bases align to TRBD2. CDR1 is LGHNA and CDR2 is YNFKEQ in the germline V gene. Trimming removed 5 bases from V and 9 bases from J; junction bases left unmatched: 11. The CDR3 is 15 amino acids. The CDR3 reads CASSSRAGGGIEQFF. The CDR3 DNA follows: TGTGCCAGCAGCTCCCGTGCGGGAGGGGGAATTGAGCAGTTCTTC.

V is TRBV9 and J is TRBJ2-2, with D possibly matching TRBD1 (5 bases). CDR1 and CDR2 from the germline V gene are SGDLS and YYNGEE. V was cut by 4 bases and J by 1 base, with 11 bases left in between. This CDR3 comprises 15 residues. CDR3 residues: CASSLGHLNTGELFF. CDR3 DNA: TGTGCCAGCAGCTTAGGACACCTGAACACCGGGGAGCTGTTTTTT.

This chain joins TRBV27 and TRBJ1-2; D is perhaps TRBD1 (6 bases). This CDR3 is 13 amino acids long. The V and J ends lost 5 bases and 4 bases respectively, with 11 bases between them. The germline gives CDR1 MNHEY, CDR2 SMNVEV (reference sequence). In DNA, the CDR3 is TGTGCCAGCAGTCACGGACAGTCCTATGGCTACACCTTC. This translates into CASSHGQSYGYTF.

The genes are TRBV3-1 and TRBJ2-3; D might be TRBD2 (5 bases). CDR3 size: 15 residues. V lost 3 bases and J 6 bases, leaving 16 bases between the germline ends. Germline CDR1 LGHDT, CDR2 YNNKEL (reference sequence). The CDR3 is CASSQERGLGDTQYF. CDR3 in DNA: TGTGCCAGCAGCCAGGAACGAGGGCTCGGGGATACGCAGTATTTT.

The V and J genes are TRBV20-1 and TRBJ1-2; 8 positions match TRBD1. The CDR3 is 13 residues long. Looked up from germline, CDR1 is DFQATT and CDR2 is SNEGSKA (reference sequence). Trimming took 6 bases from V and 8 from J; bases not matched to a gene: 11. In DNA, the CDR3 is TGCAGTGCCTCCCTGGTACAGGGGGGAGGCTACACCTTC. As protein: CSASLVQGGGYTF.

This chain's CDR3 is CASSVEGRTEAFF. The DNA for the CDR3 is TGTGCCAGCAGCGTAGAGGGCAGGACTGAAGCTTTCTTT. The chain links TRBV9 to TRBJ1-1; no definite D call. Germline-derived CDR1 and CDR2 are SGDLS and YYNGEE. The CDR3 covers 13 residues. Trimming took off 0 bases at V and 5 bases at J, with 8 bases between the two ends.

This clonotype was recorded once. The J gene is TRBJ2-6, the V gene TRBV29-1, with D possibly matching TRBD2 (5 bases). The CDR3 runs 17 residues. Deletions cut 0 bases from V and 2 bases from J, with 14 bases between. The germline CDR1 and CDR2 sequences are SQVTM and ANQGSEA. CDR3 sequence reads: CSVEDGRRQPGANVLTF. CDR3 bases: TGCAGCGTTGAAGATGGGAGACGGCAGCCTGGGGCCAACGTCCTGACTTTC.

The J gene is TRBJ1-5, the V gene TRBV12-3 or TRBV12-4; D not certain. The CDR3 covers 12 residues. V shed 3 bases and J shed 8 bases, with 8 bases lying between them. CDR3 sequence: CASSFFQKPQHF. CDR3 nucleotide sequence: TGTGCCAGCAGTTTCTTCCAGAAGCCCCAGCATTTT.

On this clonotype itself: A read error may produce the germline difference seen at one junction end. CDR3: CASSHPGGWAPF. The CDR3 coding sequence is TGTGCCAGCAGCCATCCGGGAGGGTGGGCCCCATTT. V gene TRBV12-3 or TRBV12-4 combines with J gene TRBJ1-3; D uncertain. The CDR3 spans 12 residues.

The V and J genes are TRBV20-1 and TRBJ2-5, with no clear D. V gave up 5 bases and J gave up 4 bases, with 14 bases separating them. CDR1 and CDR2 (germline): DFQATT, SNEGSKA (reference sequence). The CDR3 consists of 13 residues. As DNA, the CDR3 is TGCAGTGCTTCTGCTAATCCGCTAGAGACCCAGTACTTC. It specifies CSASANPLETQYF.

The chain carries TRBV18 and TRBJ2-1, with D possibly being TRBD1 (6 bases). V was cut by 0 bases and J by 8 bases, with 11 bases left in between. This CDR3 spans 14 amino acids. Germline assignment: CDR1 KGHSH and CDR2 LQKENI. CDR3 nucleotides: TGTGCCAGCTCACCACCTTATGGGGGCGATGAGCAGTTCTTC. Its translation is CASSPPYGGDEQFF. Drawing the rest from reference TRBV18 and TRBJ2-1, the complete variable domain is NAGVMQNPRHLVRRRGQEARLRCSPMKGHSHVYWYRQLPEEGLKFMVYLQKENIIDESGMPKERFSAEFPKEGPSILRIQQVVRGDSAAYFCASSPPYGGDEQFFGPGTRLTVL.

V gene TRBV27 combines with J gene TRBJ2-5; D remains unclear. This CDR3 has 15 residues. Trimming left V 5 bases short and J 1 base short, with 14 bases between. The germline V gene has CDR1 MNHEY and CDR2 SMNVEV (reference sequence). The CDR3 coding sequence is TGTGCCAGCAGTGGAACCCCTCAGAGCCAAGAGACCCAGTACTTC. Residues: CASSGTPQSQETQYF.

Only one count was recorded for this clonotype. The chain has TRBV6-5 and TRBJ2-6; D gene ambiguous. This CDR3 has 15 residues. Trimming stripped 6 bases from V and 0 bases from J, with 9 bases between. CDR1 is MNHEY, CDR2 SVGAGI, per germline. The DNA of the CDR3 is TGTGCCAGCAGACACCCTTACTCTGGGGCCAACGTCCTGACTTTC. It translates to CASRHPYSGANVLTF.

V and J are TRBV4-2 and TRBJ2-4, with 7 bases matching TRBD1. Looked up from germline, CDR1 is LGHNA and CDR2 is YNFKEQ. The CDR3 covers 13 residues. The V and J ends lost 1 base and 16 bases, in that order; junction bases with no gene match: 10. Here the CDR3 reads CASSQGTDRLIYF. The CDR3 DNA is TGTGCCAGCAGCCAAGGAACGGACAGGTTAATATACTTC.

The chain has TRBV5-1 and TRBJ1-1; D ambiguous. The CDR3 is 13 amino acids. V dropped 1 base and J dropped 4 bases, with 8 bases sitting between them. Germline V gene lookup returns CDR1 SGHRS and CDR2 YFSETQ. CDR3 sequence reads: CASSLRASTEAFF. The DNA of the CDR3 is TGCGCCAGCAGCTTGAGAGCGAGCACTGAAGCTTTCTTT.

V is TRBV18 and J is TRBJ2-7; the D is unclear. CDR1 and CDR2 from the germline V gene are KGHSH and LQKENI. This CDR3 has 14 amino acids. V gave up 1 base and J gave up 2 bases, with 9 bases separating them. CDR3 in DNA: TGTGCCAGCTCACCACTTTCCGGAACCTACGAGCAGTACTTC. Its protein product is CASSPLSGTYEQYF.

CDR3 residues: CASSEPDRIYEQYF. Here the CDR3 DNA reads TGTGCCAGCAGCGAACCGGACAGGATCTACGAGCAGTACTTC. The chain carries TRBV6-6 and TRBJ2-7, with 7 bases aligning to TRBD1. Germline V gene sequence: CDR1 MNHNY, CDR2 SVGAGI (reference sequence). The J segment lost 3 bases and the V segment lost 6 bases, leaving 8 bases of the junction unmatched. This CDR3 is built from 14 residues.

The chain joins TRBV7-9 to TRBJ1-2, with TRBD1 as a possible D gene (5 bases). V lost 5 bases and J lost 3, with 22 bases in between. Germline V CDR1 and CDR2: SEHNR, FQNEAQ (reference sequence). The CDR3 runs 17 residues. The CDR3 is CASSTNHRGTIDYGYTF. CDR3 in DNA: TGTGCCAGCAGCACCAATCACAGAGGGACTATCGACTATGGCTACACCTTC.

J is TRBJ1-1 and V is TRBV29-1; the D gene is possibly TRBD1 (6 bases). The CDR3 contains 14 residues. V was clipped by 7 bases and J by 1 base, with 16 bases between them. Germline assignment: CDR1 SQVTM and CDR2 ANQGSEA. CDR3 region: CSAQAGGTNTEAFF. The CDR3 DNA follows: TGCAGCGCCCAGGCTGGGGGCACGAACACTGAAGCTTTCTTT.

This clonotype has only one observation. The V and J genes are TRBV29-1 and TRBJ2-5; a possible D gene is TRBD2 (5 bases). This CDR3 is built from 14 residues. CDR1 and CDR2 from the germline V gene are SQVTM and ANQGSEA. V lost 4 bases and J 4 bases, leaving 16 bases between the germline ends. The CDR3 spells CSVAAPLEGETQYF. CDR3 bases: TGCAGCGTTGCGGCACCCTTAGAGGGAGAGACCCAGTACTTC. Looking up the rest from reference TRBV29-1 and TRBJ2-5 gives the full variable domain: SAVISQKPSRDICQRGTSLTIQCQVDSQVTMMFWYRQQPGQSLTLIATANQGSEATYESGFVIDKFPISRPNLTFSTLTVSNMSPEDSSIYLCSVAAPLEGETQYFGPGTRLLVL.

J is TRBJ2-1 and V is TRBV9; 10 positions match TRBD2. The CDR3 covers 18 residues. Per the germline V gene, CDR1 is SGDLS and CDR2 is YYNGEE. The V gene end was trimmed by 0 bases and the J gene end by 7 bases; junction bases not matched to a gene: 13. CDR3 nucleotides: TGTGCCAGCAGCGTAGCTTCGGGAGCGGGAGGGCCGGGTAATGAGCAGTTCTTC. Translated, it gives CASSVASGAGGPGNEQFF.